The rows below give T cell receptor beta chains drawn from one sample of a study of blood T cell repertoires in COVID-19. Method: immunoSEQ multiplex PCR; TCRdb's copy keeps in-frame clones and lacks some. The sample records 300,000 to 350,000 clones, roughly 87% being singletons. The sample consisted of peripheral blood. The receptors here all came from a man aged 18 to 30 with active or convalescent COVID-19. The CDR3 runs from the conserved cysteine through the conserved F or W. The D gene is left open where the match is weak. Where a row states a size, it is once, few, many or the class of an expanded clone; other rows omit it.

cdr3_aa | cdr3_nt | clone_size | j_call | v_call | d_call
CASSLGLAGGATGELFF | TGTGCCAGCAGCTTAGGTCTAGCGGGGGGGGCGACCGGGGAGCTGTTTTTT | NA | TRBJ2-2 | TRBV7-2 | TRBD2
CASSQAQTQNYGYTF | TGCGCCAGCAGCCAGGCGCAGACACAAAACTATGGCTACACCTTC | many | TRBJ1-2 | TRBV4-1 | NA
CASSLVTGPLKGGYTF | TGCGCCAGCAGCCTTGTAACAGGGCCCCTGAAGGGTGGCTACACCTTC | NA | TRBJ1-2 | TRBV4-1 | NA
CASSRRYNEQFF | TGTGCCAGCAGCCGTCGCTACAATGAGCAGTTCTTC | NA | TRBJ2-1 | TRBV7-3 | NA
CASSLPTGTGELFF | TGTGCCAGCAGTTTACCTACGGGCACCGGGGAGCTGTTTTTT | NA | TRBJ2-2 | TRBV28 | NA
CASSFTETGELFF | TGTGCCAGCAGCTTTACAGAAACCGGGGAGCTGTTTTTT | few | TRBJ2-2 | TRBV5-4 | NA
CASSYSTRGLEQFF | TGTGCCAGCAGTTACTCGACGAGAGGGTTAGAGCAGTTCTTC | NA | TRBJ2-1 | TRBV6-6 | NA
CASSQVRGTGEETQYF | TGTGCCAGCAGCCAAGTAAGGGGGACAGGGGAGGAGACCCAGTACTTC | NA | TRBJ2-5 | TRBV4-2 | TRBD1
CASSWASGSGPVSEQFF | TGTGCCAGCAGCTGGGCTAGCGGGAGTGGTCCGGTGAGTGAGCAGTTCTTC | NA | TRBJ2-1 | TRBV7-8 | TRBD2
CASSIHQAYSSGANVLTF | TGTGCCAGCAGTATACATCAGGCCTATAGCTCTGGGGCCAACGTCCTGACTTTC | NA | TRBJ2-6 | TRBV2 | NA
CSASVLAGVITDTQYF | TGCAGTGCTAGTGTCCTAGCGGGAGTTATCACAGATACGCAGTATTTT | NA | TRBJ2-3 | TRBV20-1 | TRBD2
CASRGDLASNNEQFF | TGTGCCAGCAGGGGGGACTTAGCTTCGAACAATGAGCAGTTCTTC | NA | TRBJ2-1 | TRBV6-6 | NA
CASSFDSFTEAFF | TGCGCCAGCAGCTTCGACAGCTTTACTGAAGCTTTCTTT | few | TRBJ1-1 | TRBV5-1 | NA
CASSLRGAGMPLHF | TGTGCCAGCAGCTTGCGGGGGGCAGGTATGCCCCTCCACTTT | NA | TRBJ1-6 | TRBV5-6 | NA
CASSLDFWTFF | TGTGCCAGCAGCTTGGACTTCTGGACGTTCTTC | NA | TRBJ2-1 | TRBV7-2 | NA
CASSLEGRGGGDYEQYF | TGTGCCAGCAGCCTAGAGGGAAGAGGAGGAGGGGACTACGAGCAGTACTTC | NA | TRBJ2-7 | TRBV14 | NA
CASSWGLAGGTFGEQYF | TGTGCCAGCAGTTGGGGACTAGCGGGAGGCACGTTCGGGGAGCAGTACTTC | NA | TRBJ2-7 | TRBV5-8 | TRBD2
CASRSLAGGYNEQFF | TGTGCCAGCAGGAGTCTGGCGGGAGGCTACAATGAGCAGTTCTTC | NA | TRBJ2-1 | TRBV6-5 | TRBD2
CASSLTAEGTEAFF | TGTGCCAGCAGTTTGACAGCGGAGGGGACTGAAGCTTTCTTT | NA | TRBJ1-1 | TRBV6-5 | NA
CASSYSSSGRANEQFF | TGTGCCAGCAGTTACAGTAGTAGCGGGAGGGCCAATGAGCAGTTCTTC | NA | TRBJ2-1 | TRBV6-5 | TRBD2
CASSQGNRFEQYF | TGTGCCAGCAGCCAAGGAAACAGGTTCGAGCAGTACTTC | NA | TRBJ2-7 | TRBV3-1/TRBV3-2 | NA
CASSKTRGSIQEAFF | TGTGCCAGCAGCAAAACCCGGGGTTCGATCCAAGAAGCTTTCTTT | NA | TRBJ1-1 | TRBV21-1 | NA
CASSKVGAGDVSTGELFF | TGTGCCAGCAGCAAAGTTGGAGCGGGAGACGTGAGCACCGGGGAGCTGTTTTTT | once | TRBJ2-2 | TRBV21-1 | NA
CASSIQGWEQFF | TGTGCCAGCAGCATACAGGGGTGGGAGCAGTTCTTC | NA | TRBJ2-1 | TRBV7-2 | TRBD1
CASSLGNVREETQYF | TGTGCCAGCAGCTTGGGGAACGTCCGGGAAGAGACCCAGTACTTC | NA | TRBJ2-5 | TRBV5-8 | NA
CATSRDSGSSYEQYF | TGTGCCACCAGCAGAGATAGCGGGAGCTCCTACGAGCAGTACTTC | NA | TRBJ2-7 | TRBV15 | TRBD2
CASSSGTGIPYEQYF | TGTGCCAGCAGTTCCGGGACAGGGATACCCTACGAGCAGTACTTC | NA | TRBJ2-7 | TRBV28 | TRBD1
CASSQGRRGGQPQHF | TGTGCCAGCAGCCAAGGGAGGAGGGGAGGACAGCCCCAGCATTTT | once | TRBJ1-5 | TRBV14 | NA
CASSTQQGRVGTDTQYF | TGTGCCAGCAGCACACAACAGGGGCGGGTGGGCACAGATACGCAGTATTTT | NA | TRBJ2-3 | TRBV21-1 | NA
CASSATSGGRNEQFF | TGCGCCAGCAGTGCCACTAGCGGGGGACGCAATGAGCAGTTCTTC | NA | TRBJ2-1 | TRBV10-1 | TRBD2
CASSRTGSDQPQHF | TGTGCCAGCTCAAGGACAGGGAGCGATCAGCCCCAGCATTTT | NA | TRBJ1-5 | TRBV7-9 | TRBD1
CASSPGVGANYGYTF | TGTGCCAGCAGCCCCGGCGTCGGAGCTAACTATGGCTACACCTTC | NA | TRBJ1-2 | TRBV9 | NA
CASSSGLAGPEETQYF | TGCGCCAGCAGCTCTGGACTAGCGGGCCCAGAGGAGACCCAGTACTTC | NA | TRBJ2-5 | TRBV5-1 | TRBD2
CASMSNNEQFF | TGTGCCAGCATGTCCAACAATGAGCAGTTCTTC | NA | TRBJ2-1 | TRBV28 | NA
CSVEDRGYGYTF | TGCAGCGTTGAAGATCGGGGCTATGGCTACACCTTC | NA | TRBJ1-2 | TRBV29-1 | NA
CASSPGTRIEEQYF | TGTGCCAGCAGCCCAGGGACTCGAATTGAGGAGCAGTACTTC | NA | TRBJ2-7 | TRBV7-8 | NA
CASSLGQSNTEAFF | TGTGCCAGCAGCTTGGGACAGTCGAACACTGAAGCTTTCTTT | NA | TRBJ1-1 | TRBV11-2 | TRBD1
CASLGLAGVRSYNEQFF | TGTGCCAGCCTGGGACTAGCGGGAGTTCGCTCCTACAATGAGCAGTTCTTC | NA | TRBJ2-1 | TRBV27 | TRBD2
CASSQERGTLNTEAFF | TGCGCCAGCAGCCAAGAGAGAGGAACTTTGAACACTGAAGCTTTCTTT | NA | TRBJ1-1 | TRBV4-1 | NA
CASSLGLAGPPGELFF | TGTGCCAGCAGCCTAGGACTAGCGGGGCCCCCCGGGGAGCTGTTTTTT | NA | TRBJ2-2 | TRBV7-8 | TRBD2
CASSLVGRSYEQYF | TGTGCCAGCAGCTTAGTTGGGAGGAGTTACGAGCAGTACTTC | NA | TRBJ2-7 | TRBV7-9 | NA
CASSLNTRGRVGGYTF | TGTGCCAGCAGCCTTAATACCAGGGGGCGCGTTGGTGGCTACACCTTC | NA | TRBJ1-2 | TRBV7-8 | TRBD1
CASSKTEYSNQPQHF | TGTGCCAGCAGCAAGACAGAGTATAGCAATCAGCCCCAGCATTTT | NA | TRBJ1-5 | TRBV6-2/TRBV6-3 | NA
CASSSRSSGGAPDTQYF | TGTGCCAGTAGTTCACGGTCTAGCGGGGGGGCCCCGGATACGCAGTATTTT | NA | TRBJ2-3 | TRBV19 | TRBD2
CASSAGTGTGNQPQHF | TGTGCCAGCAGTGCAGGCACCGGGACAGGCAATCAGCCCCAGCATTTT | NA | TRBJ1-5 | TRBV6-1 | TRBD1
CASRLAGAQVNEKLFF | TGTGCAAGTCGCTTAGCAGGGGCGCAGGTTAATGAAAAACTGTTTTTT | NA | TRBJ1-4 | TRBV12-2 | NA
CASSLAGQQNTEAFF | TGTGCCAGCAGCTTAGCGGGACAGCAGAACACTGAAGCTTTCTTT | NA | TRBJ1-1 | TRBV7-8 | TRBD1
CATSARVVRDQPQHF | TGTGCCACCAGTGCCAGGGTTGTAAGGGATCAGCCCCAGCATTTT | once | TRBJ1-5 | TRBV24-1 | NA
CASSERGGDSGNTIYF | TGTGCCAGCAGTGAAAGAGGGGGGGACTCTGGAAACACCATATATTTT | few | TRBJ1-3 | TRBV6-1 | NA
CATSDRPTGARGADTQYF | TGTGCCACCAGTGATAGGCCAACAGGGGCTAGAGGAGCAGATACGCAGTATTTT | NA | TRBJ2-3 | TRBV24-1 | TRBD1
CASSSEDRGLRGTGELFF | TGTGCCAGCAGCTCTGAGGACAGGGGGCTGCGGGGCACCGGGGAGCTGTTTTTT | NA | TRBJ2-2 | TRBV7-6 | TRBD1
CASSGANEQFF | TGTGCCAGTAGCGGAGCAAATGAGCAGTTCTTC | NA | TRBJ2-1 | TRBV19 | NA
CASRQTGAHNAGELFF | TGTGCCAGCAGACAGACAGGGGCACATAATGCCGGGGAGCTGTTTTTT | NA | TRBJ2-2 | TRBV2 | TRBD1
CASSLDRGANYGYTF | TGCGCCAGCAGCCTCGACAGGGGAGCTAACTATGGCTACACCTTC | once | TRBJ1-2 | TRBV5-1 | TRBD1
CASSLGTGDSYSHNEQFF | TGTGCCAGCAGCCTGGGGACAGGGGATTCTTACAGCCACAATGAGCAGTTCTTC | NA | TRBJ2-1 | TRBV7-9 | TRBD1